Ten or more counts support the clone carrying this T cell receptor beta chain. The target antigen is unknown. This specimen belongs to a study of molecular identifiers for immune sequencing clone quantification. One entry per CDR3 protein results from TCRdb running MiXCR on the PCR reads. The table has about half a million distinct CDR3 sequences, around a fifth seen once. V shed 2 bases and J shed 1 base, with 10 bases lying between them. The CDR3 has 14 residues. Germline V gives CDR1 SGHRS, CDR2 YFSETQ. Findings of the study overall: Spiked TCR RNA from one Jurkat cell reportedly showed up when mixed among one million naive cells. Shared barcodes on identical TCR molecules could underestimate the sizes of highly expanded clones.

The origin of this receptor is a human donor in good health. Some libraries in this study had Jurkat cell RNA spiked in. The chain has TRBV5-1 and TRBJ2-7; D ambiguous. The sequenced sample was naive CD8+ T cells from blood, with Jurkat cell RNA spiked in. Specified subset: FACS-sorted CD8+CD4-CCR7+CD45RA+ naive T cells. CDR3 sequence: CASSFETLSYEQYF. The CDR3 DNA sequence: TGCGCCAGCAGCTTCGAGACCCTATCCTACGAGCAGTACTTC.